Listed below are T cell receptor beta chains from one sample, sequenced in a study of CD8+ T cells in alopecia areata. The assay was immunoSEQ multiplex PCR, and TCRdb's table has in-frame clones only and misses some. Of around 250,000 clones listed, around 67% are singletons. The sequenced sample was CD4+ T cells sorted from blood, obtained at week 0. The receptors stem from a human donor with alopecia areata. Each CDR3 is given with its conserved first and last residue. The order of the fields is V gene, J gene, clone size, D gene, CDR3 DNA, CDR3 protein. D genes are given only for firm matches. Clone size, where shown, is once, few, many, or a class for clones that have expanded.

>TRBV6-5|TRBJ1-2|NA|TRBD1
TGTGCCAGCAGGGACAGGCCTAGAGGCTACACCTTC
CASRDRPRGYTF
>TRBV29-1|TRBJ2-7|NA|NA
TGCAGCGTTGAAGAGACCTCCTACGAGCAGTACTTC
CSVEETSYEQYF
>TRBV6-1|TRBJ1-5|NA|NA
TGTGCCAGCAGGTCAGGGGCCGTTAGCAATCAGCCCCAGCATTTT
CASRSGAVSNQPQHF
>TRBV4-2|TRBJ2-7|NA|NA
TGTGCCAGCAGCCAACCCTCCTACGAGCAGTACTTC
CASSQPSYEQYF
>TRBV30|TRBJ2-1|NA|NA
TGTGCCCGCCGCTCCTACAATGAGCAGTTCTTC
CARRSYNEQFF
>TRBV25-1|TRBJ1-4|few|NA
TGTGCCAGCCACCGGGACCTTAATGAAAAACTGTTTTTT
CASHRDLNEKLFF
>TRBV15|TRBJ1-2|NA|NA
TGTGCCACCAGCAGAGTGCAGCCCAACTATGGCTACACCTTC
CATSRVQPNYGYTF
>TRBV29-1|TRBJ1-4|NA|NA
TGCAGCGTTCGGGACCCTAATGAAAAACTGTTTTTT
CSVRDPNEKLFF
>TRBV14|TRBJ2-7|few|NA
TGTGCCAGCAGCCCCCTTACGGGAAAGGCCGGGGAGCAGTACTTC
CASSPLTGKAGEQYF
>TRBV7-6|TRBJ2-5|NA|NA
TGTGCCAGCAGCTTATCCGTCCTGAGGGCAGAGACCCAGTACTTC
CASSLSVLRAETQYF
>TRBV19|TRBJ1-6|NA|NA
TGTGCCAGTAGTTCCTTGACAAGGACTGCACCCCTCCACTTT
CASSSLTRTAPLHF
>TRBV12-5|TRBJ2-1|many|NA
TGTGCTAGTGGTTTAGGGGTTAGGTCTTGGGATGAGCAGTTCTTC
CASGLGVRSWDEQFF
>TRBV5-1|TRBJ2-2|NA|NA
TGCGCCAGCAGCCCTGACCCCAGAGGGAACACCGGGGAGCTGTTTTTT
CASSPDPRGNTGELFF
>TRBV6-5|TRBJ2-7|NA|NA
TGTGCCAGCAGCCAGGGGCCCCTCTACGAGCAGTACTTC
CASSQGPLYEQYF
>TRBV6-5|TRBJ1-2|few|NA
TGTGCCAGCAGTTATTTCGGACTTGGACCGAACTATGGCTACACCTTC
CASSYFGLGPNYGYTF
>TRBV15|TRBJ1-2|NA|NA
TGTGCCACCAGCAGAGATGGGGGGAGGAACTATGGCTACACCTTC
CATSRDGGRNYGYTF
>TRBV6-6|TRBJ2-5|few|NA
TGTGCCAGCAGTTACAACCCTCTGGGTTACCAGTACTTC
CASSYNPLGYQYF
>TRBV18|TRBJ2-1|NA|NA
TGTGCCAGCTCACTAGGATCCTACAATGAGCAGTTCTTC
CASSLGSYNEQFF
>TRBV29-1|TRBJ2-7|NA|NA
TGCAGCGTTGAAGACTGGAAGGGTAACGAGCAGTACTTC
CSVEDWKGNEQYF